The 12 T cell receptor beta chains reported below all come from one sample, sequenced in a study of cytomegalovirus exposure and HLA in healthy donors (dated by TCRdb to the late 2010s). The receptor library was made with the immunoSEQ multiplex PCR assay. For the multiplex PCR, a mixture combining 60 forward primers for TCR Vbeta segments and 13 reverse primers for TCR Jbeta segments was used. The table comes from immuneACCESS by way of TCRdb, which keeps in-frame sequences with V and J called. Part of the clones is missing from these tables; in studies checked, under half for an unresolved V gene and the rest for unknown reasons. The sample table lists approximately 290,000 clones, 80% of them with a count of one. The ten biggest clones cover less than 0.4% of the sample. Sequencing was performed on PBMCs. Source of these receptors: a girl aged 2 to 9 in good health and CMV-seronegative.

This chain joins TRBV19 and TRBJ1-5; D is undetermined. Germline CDR1 LNHDA, CDR2 SQIVND (reference sequence). The CDR3 spans 13 residues. V was pared by 3 bases and J by 4 bases, with 7 bases between. The CDR3: CASSILANQPQHF. CDR3 nucleotides: TGTGCCAGTAGTATTCTGGCTAATCAGCCCCAGCATTTT.

The rearrangement joins TRBV13 to TRBJ1-2, with TRBD1 identical over 9 bases. This CDR3 spans 18 amino acids. Germline lookup yields CDR1 PRHDT and CDR2 FYEKMQ (reference sequence). The V and J ends lost 0 bases and 1 base, in that order; junction bases with no gene match: 9. CDR3 in amino acids: CASSLGMDRGENNYGYTF. The CDR3 DNA reads as TGTGCCAGCAGCTTAGGGATGGACAGGGGAGAGAATAACTATGGCTACACCTTC.

The CDR3 loop is CDSVTGNTEAFF. The CDR3 nucleotides read TGTGACTCGGTGACTGGGAACACTGAAGCTTTCTTT. The chain has TRBV2 and TRBJ1-1; D gene ambiguous. CDR1 is SNHLY and CDR2 is FYNNEI in the germline V gene. This CDR3 has 12 amino acids.

This chain connects TRBV18 to TRBJ1-4, with D perhaps matching TRBD1 (5 bases). Germline V lookup: CDR1 KGHSH, CDR2 LQKENI. This CDR3 comprises 15 residues. Trimming took off 8 bases at V and 2 bases at J, with 15 bases between the two ends. CDR3 region: CASRPPGGTNEKLFF. Here the CDR3 DNA reads TGTGCCAGCCGCCCCCCCGGGGGGACTAATGAAAAACTGTTTTTT.

This sequence joins TRBV21-1 and TRBJ2-5; TRBD2, as called in the table, went unchecked against the DNA. TRBV21-1 is deemed a pseudogene. The CDR3 covers 18 residues. The CDR3 bases are TGTGCCAGCAGCAGAGGGTCCCGGGGAGCGGGGGACGAAGAGACCCAGTACTTC. Protein: CASSRGSRGAGDEETQYF.

This clone has only one observation. This rearrangement joins TRBV4-1 to TRBJ1-1, with 7 bases identical to TRBD1. The CDR3 has 15 residues. The germline gives CDR1 MGHRA, CDR2 YSYEKL. Germline trimming cut 4 bases from V and 5 bases from J; bases unmatched to any gene: 10. CDR3 loop: CASSPVAGGWTEAFF. CDR3 nucleotides: TGCGCCAGCAGCCCGGTGGCAGGGGGATGGACTGAAGCTTTCTTT.

The J gene is TRBJ2-3, the V gene TRBV29-1; perhaps TRBD1 as D (6 bases). Per the germline V gene, CDR1 is SQVTM and CDR2 is ANQGSEA. V lost 3 bases to trimming and J lost 5 bases, with 9 bases between them. The CDR3 loop spans 12 amino acids. CDR3 protein: CSVDRQVDTQYF. The CDR3 DNA reads as TGCAGCGTTGACAGACAGGTAGATACGCAGTATTTT.

V gene TRBV5-6 combines with J gene TRBJ2-7, with a weak D call TRBD1 (5 bases). This CDR3 region has 12 residues. Trimming took off 0 bases at V and 11 bases at J, with 12 bases between the two ends. Germline lookup yields CDR1 SGHDT and CDR2 YYEEEE. This chain's CDR3 is CASSLAGSGKYF. As DNA, the CDR3 is TGTGCCAGCAGCTTGGCCGGGTCAGGGAAGTACTTC.

DNA of the CDR3: TGTGCCAGCAGTTATGCGGGGCAGGGGGTAGGAGAGCAGTACTTC. Protein: CASSYAGQGVGEQYF. This rearrangement joins TRBV28 to TRBJ2-7; weak D call: TRBD1 (7 bases). The CDR3 covers 15 residues. Germline V gene lookup returns CDR1 MDHEN and CDR2 SYDVKM. V was cut by 4 bases and J by 7 bases, with 20 bases left in between.

Worth noting for this clone: The same CDR3 arises from other DNA sequences in this sample as well. V and J are TRBV6-1 and TRBJ1-2; tentative D call: TRBD1 (5 bases). With 2 bases removed from V and 5 bases from J, the gap between germline ends came to 9 bases. This CDR3 has 13 amino acids. In germline, CDR1 is MNHNS, CDR2 SASEGT. For the CDR3, the DNA is TGTGCCAGCAGTGAACGGGGGAATTATGGCTACACCTTC. This translates into CASSERGNYGYTF.

The rearrangement joins TRBV5-6 to TRBJ2-1; maybe TRBD2 (6 bases). V lost 0 bases, J lost 7 bases, and 20 bases lay in between. Germline CDR1 and CDR2: SGHDT and YYEEEE. CDR3 length: 17 amino acids. The CDR3 sequence is CASSLEVDRRGGNEQFF. CDR3 coding DNA: TGTGCCAGCAGCTTGGAGGTTGATAGGCGGGGAGGAAATGAGCAGTTCTTC. Using reference TRBV5-6 and TRBJ2-1 for the parts outside the CDR3, the full variable domain is DAGVTQSPTHLIKTRGQQVTLRCSPKSGHDTVSWYQQALGQGPQFIFQYYEEEERQRGNFPDRFSGHQFPNYSSELNVNALLLGDSALYLCASSLEVDRRGGNEQFFGPGTRLTVL.

The chain carries TRBV5-1 and TRBJ1-2; 9 bases are shared with TRBD1. The J segment lost 8 bases and the V segment lost 2 bases, leaving 4 bases of the junction unmatched. Germline loops: CDR1 SGHRS, CDR2 YFSETQ. CDR3 length equals 13 residues. The CDR3 loop reads CASSFRTGAGYTF. DNA of the CDR3: TGCGCCAGCAGCTTTAGGACAGGGGCCGGCTACACCTTC.